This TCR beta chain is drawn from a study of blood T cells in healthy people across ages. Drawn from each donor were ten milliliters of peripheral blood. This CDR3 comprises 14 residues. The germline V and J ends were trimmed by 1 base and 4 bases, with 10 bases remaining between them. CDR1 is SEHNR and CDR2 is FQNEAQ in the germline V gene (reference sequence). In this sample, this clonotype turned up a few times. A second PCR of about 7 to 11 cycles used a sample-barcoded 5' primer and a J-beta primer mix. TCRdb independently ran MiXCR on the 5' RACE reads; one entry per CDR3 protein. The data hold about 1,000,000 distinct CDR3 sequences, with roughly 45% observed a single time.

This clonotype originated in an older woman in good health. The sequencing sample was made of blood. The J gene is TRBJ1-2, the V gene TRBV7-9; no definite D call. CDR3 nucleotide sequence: TGTGCCAGCAGCTTAGTATCGTGGATCTATGGCTACACCTTC. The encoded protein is CASSLVSWIYGYTF. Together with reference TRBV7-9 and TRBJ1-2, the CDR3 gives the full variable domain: DTGVSQNPRHKITKRGQNVTFRCDPISEHNRLYWYRQTLGQGPEFLTYFQNEAQLEKSRLLSDRFSAERPKGSFSTLEIQRTEQGDSAMYLCASSLVSWIYGYTFGSGTRLTVV.